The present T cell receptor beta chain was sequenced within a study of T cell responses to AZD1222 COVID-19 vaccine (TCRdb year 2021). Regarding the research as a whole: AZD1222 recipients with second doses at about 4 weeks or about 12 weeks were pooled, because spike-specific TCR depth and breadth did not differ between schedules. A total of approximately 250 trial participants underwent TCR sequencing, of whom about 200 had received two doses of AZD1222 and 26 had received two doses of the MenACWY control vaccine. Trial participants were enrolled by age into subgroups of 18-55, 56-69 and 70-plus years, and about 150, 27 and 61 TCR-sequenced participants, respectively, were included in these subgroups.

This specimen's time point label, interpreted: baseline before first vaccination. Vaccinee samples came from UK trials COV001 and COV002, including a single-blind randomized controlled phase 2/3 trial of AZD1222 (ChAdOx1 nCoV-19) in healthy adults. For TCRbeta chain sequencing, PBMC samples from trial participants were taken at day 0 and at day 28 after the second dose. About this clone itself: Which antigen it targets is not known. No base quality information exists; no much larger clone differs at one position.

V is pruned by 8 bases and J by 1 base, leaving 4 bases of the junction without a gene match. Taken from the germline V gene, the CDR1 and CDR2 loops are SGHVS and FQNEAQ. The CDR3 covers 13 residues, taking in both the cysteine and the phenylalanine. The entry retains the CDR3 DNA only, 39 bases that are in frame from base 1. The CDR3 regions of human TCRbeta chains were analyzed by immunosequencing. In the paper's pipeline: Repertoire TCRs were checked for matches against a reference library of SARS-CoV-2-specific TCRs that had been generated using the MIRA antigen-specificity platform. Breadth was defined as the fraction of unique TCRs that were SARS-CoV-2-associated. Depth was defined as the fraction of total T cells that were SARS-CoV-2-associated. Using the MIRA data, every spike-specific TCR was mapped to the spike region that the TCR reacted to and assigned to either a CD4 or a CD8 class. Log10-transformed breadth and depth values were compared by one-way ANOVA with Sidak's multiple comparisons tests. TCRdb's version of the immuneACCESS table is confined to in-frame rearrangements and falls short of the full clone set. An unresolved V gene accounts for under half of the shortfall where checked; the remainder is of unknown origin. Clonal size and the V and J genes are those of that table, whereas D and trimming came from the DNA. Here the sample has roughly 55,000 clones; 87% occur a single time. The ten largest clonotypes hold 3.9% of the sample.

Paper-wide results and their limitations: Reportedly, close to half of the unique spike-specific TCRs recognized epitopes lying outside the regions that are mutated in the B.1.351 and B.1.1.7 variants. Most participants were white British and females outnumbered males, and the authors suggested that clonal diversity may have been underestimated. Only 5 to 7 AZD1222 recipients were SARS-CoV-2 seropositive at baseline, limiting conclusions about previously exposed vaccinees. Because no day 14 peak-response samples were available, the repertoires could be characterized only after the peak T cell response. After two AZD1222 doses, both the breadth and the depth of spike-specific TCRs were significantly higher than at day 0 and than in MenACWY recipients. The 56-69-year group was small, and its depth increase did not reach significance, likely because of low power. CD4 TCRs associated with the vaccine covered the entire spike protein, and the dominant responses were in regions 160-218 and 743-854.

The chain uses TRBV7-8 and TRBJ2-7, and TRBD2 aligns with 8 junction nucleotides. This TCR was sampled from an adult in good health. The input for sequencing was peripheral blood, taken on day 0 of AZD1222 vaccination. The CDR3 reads CASGLAGSYEQYF. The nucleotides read TGTGCCAGCGGGTTAGCGGGGTCCTACGAGCAGTACTTC.